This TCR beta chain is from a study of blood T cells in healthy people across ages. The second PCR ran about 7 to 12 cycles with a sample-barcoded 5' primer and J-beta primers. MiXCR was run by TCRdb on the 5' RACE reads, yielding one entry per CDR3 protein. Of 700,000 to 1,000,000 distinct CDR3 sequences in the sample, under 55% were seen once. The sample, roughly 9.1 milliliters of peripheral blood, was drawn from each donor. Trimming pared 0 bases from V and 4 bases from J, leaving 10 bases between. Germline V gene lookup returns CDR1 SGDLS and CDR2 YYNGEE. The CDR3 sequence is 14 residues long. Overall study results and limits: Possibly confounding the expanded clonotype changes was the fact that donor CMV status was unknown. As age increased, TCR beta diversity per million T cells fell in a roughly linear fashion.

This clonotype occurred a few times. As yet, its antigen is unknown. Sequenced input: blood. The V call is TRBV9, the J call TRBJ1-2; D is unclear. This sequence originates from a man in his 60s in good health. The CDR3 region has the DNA TGTGCCAGCAGCGTAGTAGTCGAGGGCTATGGCTACACCTTC. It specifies CASSVVVEGYGYTF. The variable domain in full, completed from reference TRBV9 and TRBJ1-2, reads DSGVTQTPKHLITATGQRVTLRCSPRSGDLSVYWYQQSLDQGLQFLIQYYNGEERAKGNILERFSAQQFPDLHSELNLSSLELGDSALYFCASSVVVEGYGYTFGSGTRLTVV.